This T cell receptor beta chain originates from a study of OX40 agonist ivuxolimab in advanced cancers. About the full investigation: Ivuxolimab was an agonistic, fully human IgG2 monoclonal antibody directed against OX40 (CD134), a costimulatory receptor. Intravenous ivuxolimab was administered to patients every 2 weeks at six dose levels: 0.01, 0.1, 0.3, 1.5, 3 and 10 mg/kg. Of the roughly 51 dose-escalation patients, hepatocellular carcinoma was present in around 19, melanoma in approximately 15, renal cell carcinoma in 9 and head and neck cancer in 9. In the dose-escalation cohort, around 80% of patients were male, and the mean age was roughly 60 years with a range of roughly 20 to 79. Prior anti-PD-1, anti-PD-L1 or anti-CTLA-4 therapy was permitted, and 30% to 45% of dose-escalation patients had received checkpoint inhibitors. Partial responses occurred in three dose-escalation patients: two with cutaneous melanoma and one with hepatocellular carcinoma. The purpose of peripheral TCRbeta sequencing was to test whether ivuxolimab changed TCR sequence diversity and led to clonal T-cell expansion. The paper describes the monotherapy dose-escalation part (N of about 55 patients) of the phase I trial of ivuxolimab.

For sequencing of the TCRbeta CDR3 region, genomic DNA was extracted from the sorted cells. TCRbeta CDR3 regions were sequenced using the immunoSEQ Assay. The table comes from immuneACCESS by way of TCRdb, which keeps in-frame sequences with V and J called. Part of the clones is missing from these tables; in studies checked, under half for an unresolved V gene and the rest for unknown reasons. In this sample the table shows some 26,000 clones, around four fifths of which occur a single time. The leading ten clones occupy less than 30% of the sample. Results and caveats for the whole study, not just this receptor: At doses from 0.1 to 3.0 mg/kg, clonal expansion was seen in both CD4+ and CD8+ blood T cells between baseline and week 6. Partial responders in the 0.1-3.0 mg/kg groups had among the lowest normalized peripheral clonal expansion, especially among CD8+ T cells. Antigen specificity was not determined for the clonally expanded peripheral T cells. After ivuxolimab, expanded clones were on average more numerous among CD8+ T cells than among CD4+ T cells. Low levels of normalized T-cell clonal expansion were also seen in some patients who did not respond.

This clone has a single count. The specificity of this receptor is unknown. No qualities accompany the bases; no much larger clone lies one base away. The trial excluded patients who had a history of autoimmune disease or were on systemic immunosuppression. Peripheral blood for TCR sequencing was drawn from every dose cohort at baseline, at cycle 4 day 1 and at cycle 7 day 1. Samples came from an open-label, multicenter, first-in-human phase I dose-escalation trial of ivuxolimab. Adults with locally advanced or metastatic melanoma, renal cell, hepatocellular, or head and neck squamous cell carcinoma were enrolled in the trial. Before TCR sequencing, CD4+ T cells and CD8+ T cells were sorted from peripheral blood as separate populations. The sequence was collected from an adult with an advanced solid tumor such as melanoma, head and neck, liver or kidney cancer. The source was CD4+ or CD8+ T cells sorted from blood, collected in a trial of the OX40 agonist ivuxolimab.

The CDR3 reads as follows: CASSLTGAGNTIYF. The sequenced DNA is TGTGCCAGTAGTCTGACAGGAGCTGGAAACACCATATATTTT. Here the chain combines TRBV19 and TRBJ1-3, with a tentative D gene TRBD1 over 6 matching bases. Reading from cysteine to phenylalanine, the CDR3 counts 14 amino acids. Kept here is only the CDR3 DNA, which spans 42 bases and is read in frame from base 1. From a lookup of the germline V gene (reference sequence), CDR1 and CDR2 are LNHDA and SQIVND. V is pared back by 5 bases and J by 2 bases, with 10 bases lying between the germline termini.